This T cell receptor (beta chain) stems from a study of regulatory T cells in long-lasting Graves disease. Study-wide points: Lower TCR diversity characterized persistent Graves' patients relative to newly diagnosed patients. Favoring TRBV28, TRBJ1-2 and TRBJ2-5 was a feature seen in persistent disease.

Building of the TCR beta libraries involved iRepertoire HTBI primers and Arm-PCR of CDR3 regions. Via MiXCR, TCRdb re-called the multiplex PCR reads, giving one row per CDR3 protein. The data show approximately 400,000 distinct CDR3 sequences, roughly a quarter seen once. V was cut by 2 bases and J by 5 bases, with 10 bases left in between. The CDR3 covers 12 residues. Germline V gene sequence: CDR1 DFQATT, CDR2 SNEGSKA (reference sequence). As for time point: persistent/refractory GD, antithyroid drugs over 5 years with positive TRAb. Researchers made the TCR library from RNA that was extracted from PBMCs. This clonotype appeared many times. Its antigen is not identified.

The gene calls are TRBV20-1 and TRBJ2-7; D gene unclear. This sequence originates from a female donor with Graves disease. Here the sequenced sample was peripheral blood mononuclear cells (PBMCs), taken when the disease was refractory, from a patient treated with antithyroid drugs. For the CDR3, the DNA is TGCAGTGCTAGACTAACGTCTGACGAGCAGTACTTC. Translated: CSARLTSDEQYF.